Following are 5 T cell receptor beta chains from one sample sequenced in a study of shared clonotypes between healthy human individuals. Naive CD8 cells were CD45RO-negative, positively selected for CCR7, excluding terminally differentiated effector memory CD45RA+ cells. Data came from immunoSEQ multiplex PCR; TCRdb stores just in-frame clones and leaves some out. This sample has about 2.2 million clones, with about 93% found just once. Sequencing was performed on naive CD8+ T cells from PBMCs. The receptor set was obtained from a man between 18 and 29 years old in good health. Some clones in this sample may be carry-over from other donors' samples.

This chain links TRBV7-2 with TRBJ1-2; tentative D call: TRBD1 (6 bases). Germline CDR1 and CDR2: SGHTA and FQGNSA. The germline V and J ends were trimmed by 3 bases and 4 bases, with 9 bases remaining between them. This CDR3 contains 13 residues. The CDR3 loop is CASSFGQPYGYTF. The CDR3, as DNA: TGTGCCAGCAGCTTTGGACAGCCCTATGGCTACACCTTC. Full variable domain (rest looked up from reference TRBV7-2 and TRBJ1-2): GAGVSQSPSNKVTEKGKDVELRCDPISGHTALYWYRQSLGQGLEFLIYFQGNSAPDKSGLPSDRFSAERTGGSVSTLTIQRTQQEDSAVYLCASSFGQPYGYTFGSGTRLTVV.

The genes are TRBV7-9 and TRBJ2-7; perhaps TRBD2 as D (5 bases). Germline CDR1 and CDR2: SEHNR and FQNEAQ (reference sequence). The germline V and J ends were trimmed by 5 bases and 1 base, with 21 bases remaining between them. CDR3 size: 17 residues. CDR3 in amino acids: CASSTPRLEVPSYEQYF. The DNA of the CDR3 is TGTGCCAGCAGCACTCCCAGACTGGAGGTTCCTTCCTACGAGCAGTACTTC.

The V call is TRBV11-2, the J call TRBJ2-1; TRBD2 matches 13 bases. The V gene end was trimmed by 0 bases and the J gene end by 9 bases; junction bases not matched to a gene: 8. CDR3 length: 17 amino acids. The germline gives CDR1 SGHAT, CDR2 FQNNGV. As DNA, the CDR3 is TGTGCCAGCAGCTTAGATCGAACTAGCGGGAGGGAACGTGAGCAGTTCTTC. Translating it yields CASSLDRTSGREREQFF.

The rearrangement uses TRBV7-8 and TRBJ1-3; 8 positions agree with TRBD1. Germline V gene sequence: CDR1 SGHVS, CDR2 FQNEAQ. This CDR3 comprises 14 residues. V was pared by 5 bases and J by 5 bases, with 5 bases of the junction left unmatched. The DNA of the CDR3 is TGTGCCAGCAGCCTGTGGACAGGGAGAAACACCATATATTTT. Protein sequence: CASSLWTGRNTIYF.

This chain connects TRBV10-3 to TRBJ2-1; no definite D call. Trimming left V 2 bases short and J 11 bases short, with 7 bases between. In germline, CDR1 is ENHRY, CDR2 SYGVKD. The CDR3 contains 11 residues. CDR3 amino acids: CAISEGPQQFF. CDR3 in DNA: TGTGCCATCAGTGAGGGGCCACAGCAGTTCTTC.